The 18 T cell receptor beta chains below come from one sample, sequenced in a study of T-cell memory formation after mild COVID-19. One entry per CDR3 protein, called by TCRdb with MiXCR from the 5' RACE reads. Counted here are hundreds of thousands of distinct CDR3 sequences, roughly 13% occurring once; the ten biggest clones make up about 24%. The sequencing sample was made of PBMCs or a T cell subset sorted from them (not recorded which). These receptors came from a man aged 18-30 years who had mild COVID-19 (a few samples of this study predate the infection). Cell type and time point are not known.

This clonotype was seen a few times. The chain couples TRBV4-1 to TRBJ2-1; D remains unclear. The germline CDR1 and CDR2 sequences are MGHRA and YSYEKL. Between the trimmed V and J ends, which lost 5 bases and 6 bases, there was a span of 11 bases. The CDR3 is made up of 13 amino acids. For the CDR3, the DNA is TGCGCCAGCAGCTATAGGGTCGTCAATGAGCAGTTCTTC. This sequence encodes CASSYRVVNEQFF.

The table lists this clonotype with a few counts. This chain joins TRBV5-5 and TRBJ2-6; D tentatively fits TRBD1 or TRBD2 (5 bases each). The V gene's germline CDR1 is SGHKS and CDR2 YYEKEE (reference sequence). Trimming left V 4 bases short and J 1 base short, with 24 bases between. The CDR3 is 20 amino acids. CDR3 region: CASSPAGLRARGSGANVLTF. The CDR3 DNA reads as TGTGCCAGCAGCCCAGCAGGGTTGCGGGCCCGCGGGTCTGGGGCCAACGTCCTGACTTTC.

This clonotype came up a few times. The chain carries TRBV5-4 and TRBJ2-2; maybe TRBD1 (5 bases). The length of the CDR3 is 15 residues. The ends were cut back, 0 bases at V and 6 bases at J, with 12 bases in the middle. CDR1 is SGHNT and CDR2 is YYREEE in the germline V gene (reference sequence). In DNA, the CDR3 is TGTGCCAGCAGCTTGGGGACACCTCATGCCGGGGAGCTGTTTTTT. Translated: CASSLGTPHAGELFF.

In this sample, this clonotype turned up once. This chain uses TRBV7-2 with TRBJ1-5; D gene unclear. Germline CDR1 SGHTA, CDR2 FQGNSA. This CDR3 is built from 13 residues. V dropped 5 bases and J dropped 9 bases, with 14 bases sitting between them. CDR3 protein: CASSDGRLGPQHF. The CDR3 nucleotides are TGTGCCAGCAGCGATGGTAGACTTGGGCCCCAGCATTTT.

The chain links TRBV4-3 to TRBJ2-1; possible D gene TRBD2, 6 bases. CDR1 and CDR2 from the germline V gene are LGHNA and YSLEER. CDR3 length: 16 amino acids. V shed 0 bases and J shed 9 bases, with 18 bases lying between them. In DNA, the CDR3 is TGCGCCAGCAGCCAAGATATAGGACCCCAGCGGGTTGAGCAGTTCTTC. Amino acids: CASSQDIGPQRVEQFF.

The chain couples TRBV7-9 to TRBJ2-1, with D possibly matching TRBD1 (6 bases). This CDR3 region has 15 residues. Germline V gives CDR1 SEHNR, CDR2 FQNEAQ (reference sequence). Trimming removed 6 bases from V and 0 bases from J, with 12 bases in between. CDR3 in DNA: TGTGCCAGCAGTCCCCAGGGGCCCTCCTACAATGAGCAGTTCTTC. It translates to CASSPQGPSYNEQFF.

J is TRBJ2-3 and V is TRBV12-3 or TRBV12-4; D might be TRBD1 or TRBD2, each matching 5 bases. V lost 6 bases and J lost 0, with 13 bases in between. The CDR3 totals 15 residues. The CDR3 region is CASSLGRSSTDTQYF. CDR3 nucleotides: TGTGCCAGCAGCTTGGGACGGTCTAGCACAGATACGCAGTATTTT.

The chain employs TRBV4-3 and TRBJ2-7; TRBD1 agrees at 8 bases. Looked up from germline, CDR1 is LGHNA and CDR2 is YSLEER. V was pared by 0 bases and J by 0 bases, with 10 bases of the junction left unmatched. This CDR3 is built from 18 residues. The CDR3 sequence is CASSQDHAGGRFSYEQYF. The CDR3 DNA reads TGCGCCAGCAGCCAAGATCATGCAGGGGGCAGGTTCTCCTACGAGCAGTACTTC.

In this sample, this clonotype turned up a few times. This chain uses TRBV7-9 with TRBJ2-5; D might be TRBD1 or TRBD2, each matching 5 bases. The CDR3 totals 15 residues. V was pared by 5 bases and J by 1 base, with 14 bases between. Looked up from germline, CDR1 is SEHNR and CDR2 is FQNEAQ (reference sequence). The CDR3 DNA reads TGTGCCAGCAGCATAGGGGCTAGCAGCCAAGAGACCCAGTACTTC. It translates to CASSIGASSQETQYF.

This chain uses TRBV7-2 with TRBJ2-1; D uncertain. Germline assignment: CDR1 SGHTA and CDR2 FQGNSA. The CDR3 is 14 amino acids. Trimming stripped 4 bases from V and 6 bases from J, with 13 bases between. The CDR3 here is CASSSPVESNEQFF. DNA of the CDR3: TGTGCCAGCAGCTCCCCAGTCGAGAGCAATGAGCAGTTCTTC.

This chain connects TRBV7-9 to TRBJ1-2, with D unresolved. The germline V and J ends were trimmed by 1 base and 7 bases, with 10 bases remaining between them. The CDR3 totals 13 residues. In germline, CDR1 is SEHNR, CDR2 FQNEAQ (reference sequence). CDR3 DNA: TGTGCCAGCAGCTTAGTAGGTCAGCTTGGCTACACCTTC. This codes for CASSLVGQLGYTF.

J is TRBJ1-1 and V is TRBV4-2; possible D gene TRBD1, 6 bases. The germline V gene encodes CDR1 LGHNA and CDR2 YNFKEQ. V dropped 0 bases and J dropped 0 bases, with 17 bases sitting between them. This CDR3 is 18 amino acids long. CDR3 DNA sequence: TGTGCCAGCAGCCAAGAGGGGATCAGGGGTGGAATGAACACTGAAGCTTTCTTT. Translation: CASSQEGIRGGMNTEAFF.

J is TRBJ2-3 and V is TRBV11-2, with D uncertain. Germline assignment: CDR1 SGHAT and CDR2 FQNNGV. V dropped 5 bases and J dropped 9 bases, with 12 bases sitting between them. This CDR3 contains 12 residues. The CDR3 sequence is CASSPRVGTQYF. In DNA, the CDR3 is TGTGCCAGCAGCCCCCGCGTGGGGACGCAGTATTTT.

This clonotype was detected only a few times. The chain links TRBV4-2 to TRBJ2-3; 10 bases are shared with TRBD2. V dropped 1 base and J dropped 2; count of bases not matched to a gene: 3. Germline V gene lookup returns CDR1 LGHNA and CDR2 YNFKEQ. The CDR3 sequence is 16 residues long. CDR3 sequence reads: CASSQALAGVTDTQYF. CDR3 in DNA: TGTGCCAGCAGCCAAGCCCTAGCGGGGGTCACAGATACGCAGTATTTT.

This clonotype turned up a few times. Here the CDR3 DNA reads TGTGCCAGTAGTATACCGCAGGGGATGCATCAGCCCCAGCATTTT. Translating it yields CASSIPQGMHQPQHF. This chain connects TRBV19 to TRBJ1-5, with D perhaps TRBD1 (6 bases). Germline loops: CDR1 LNHDA, CDR2 SQIVND (reference sequence). The ends were cut back, 2 bases at V and 5 bases at J, with 13 bases in the middle. The CDR3 runs 15 residues. The full variable domain, rest sourced from reference TRBV19 and TRBJ1-5, is DGGITQSPKYLFRKEGQNVTLSCEQNLNHDAMYWYRQDPGQGLRLIYYSQIVNDFQKGDIAEGYSVSREKKESFPLTVTSAQKNPTAFYLCASSIPQGMHQPQHFGDGTRLSIL.

J is TRBJ2-2 and V is TRBV5-1; unclear D gene. This CDR3 comprises 18 residues. V shed 3 bases and J shed 1 base, with 19 bases lying between them. Germline loops: CDR1 SGHRS, CDR2 YFSETQ. The chain's CDR3 is CASSSEPEALLNTGELFF. The CDR3, as DNA: TGCGCCAGCAGCTCCGAGCCGGAAGCCTTATTGAACACCGGGGAGCTGTTTTTT.

This clonotype was found a few times. The chain has TRBV5-1 and TRBJ2-1; the D gene is possibly TRBD1 (6 bases). The CDR3 loop spans 14 amino acids. The germline V gene has CDR1 SGHRS and CDR2 YFSETQ. V was shortened by 2 bases and J by 2 bases, with 8 bases between the two germline ends. Written as DNA, the CDR3 is TGCGCCAGCAGCTTCCGGGACACCTACAATGAGCAGTTCTTC. Translated, it gives CASSFRDTYNEQFF.

The J gene is TRBJ2-3, the V gene TRBV6-4; D might be TRBD2 (6 bases). V was shortened by 6 bases and J by 1 base, with 17 bases between the two germline ends. CDR3 length: 16 residues. Germline lookup yields CDR1 MRHNA and CDR2 SNTAGT. CDR3 region: CASSLRLGERTDTQYF. The CDR3 nucleotides are TGTGCCAGCAGCCTCCGACTAGGAGAACGCACAGATACGCAGTATTTT.